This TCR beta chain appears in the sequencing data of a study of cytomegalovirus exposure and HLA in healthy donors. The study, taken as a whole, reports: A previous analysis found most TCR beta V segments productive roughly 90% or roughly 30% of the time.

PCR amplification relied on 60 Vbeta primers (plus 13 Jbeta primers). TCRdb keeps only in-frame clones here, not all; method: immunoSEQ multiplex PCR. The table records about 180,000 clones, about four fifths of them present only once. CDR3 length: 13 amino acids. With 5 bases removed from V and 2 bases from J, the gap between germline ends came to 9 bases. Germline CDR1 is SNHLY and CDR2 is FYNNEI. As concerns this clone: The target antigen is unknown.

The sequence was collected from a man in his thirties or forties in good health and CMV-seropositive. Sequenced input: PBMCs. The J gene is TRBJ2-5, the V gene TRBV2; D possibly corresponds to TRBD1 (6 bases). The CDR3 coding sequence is TGTGCCAGCAGTCGAGGACAGCAAGAGACCCAGTACTTC. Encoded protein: CASSRGQQETQYF.